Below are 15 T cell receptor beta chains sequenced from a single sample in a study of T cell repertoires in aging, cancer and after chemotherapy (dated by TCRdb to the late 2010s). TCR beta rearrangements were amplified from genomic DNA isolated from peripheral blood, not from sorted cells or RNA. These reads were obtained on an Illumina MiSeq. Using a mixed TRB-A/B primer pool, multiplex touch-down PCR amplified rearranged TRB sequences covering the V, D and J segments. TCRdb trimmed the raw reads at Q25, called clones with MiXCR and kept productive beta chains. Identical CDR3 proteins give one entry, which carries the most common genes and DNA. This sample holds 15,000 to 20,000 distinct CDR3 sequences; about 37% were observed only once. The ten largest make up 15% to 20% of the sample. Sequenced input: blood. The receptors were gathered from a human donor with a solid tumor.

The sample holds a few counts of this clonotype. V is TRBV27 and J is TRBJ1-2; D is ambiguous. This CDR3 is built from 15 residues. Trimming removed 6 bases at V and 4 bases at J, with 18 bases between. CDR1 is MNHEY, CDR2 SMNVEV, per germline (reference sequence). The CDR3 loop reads CASSLEYGVGYGYTF. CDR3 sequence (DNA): TGTGCCAGCAGCTTAGAGTACGGGGTAGGCTATGGCTACACCTTC.

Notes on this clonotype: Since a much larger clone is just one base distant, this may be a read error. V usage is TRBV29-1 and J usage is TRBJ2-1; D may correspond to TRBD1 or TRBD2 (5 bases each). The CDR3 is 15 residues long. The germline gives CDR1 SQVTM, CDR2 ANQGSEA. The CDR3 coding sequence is TGCAGCGCCCGGCCGTTGGGGGACGACTACAATGAGCGGTTCTTC. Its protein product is CSARPLGDDYNERFF.

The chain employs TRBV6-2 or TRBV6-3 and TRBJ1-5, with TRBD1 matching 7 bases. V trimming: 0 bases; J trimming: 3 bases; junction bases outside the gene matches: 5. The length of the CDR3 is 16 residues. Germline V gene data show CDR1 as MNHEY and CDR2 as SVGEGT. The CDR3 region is CASSYSTGAINQPQHF. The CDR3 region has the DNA TGTGCCAGCAGTTACTCAACAGGGGCGATCAATCAGCCCCAGCATTTT.

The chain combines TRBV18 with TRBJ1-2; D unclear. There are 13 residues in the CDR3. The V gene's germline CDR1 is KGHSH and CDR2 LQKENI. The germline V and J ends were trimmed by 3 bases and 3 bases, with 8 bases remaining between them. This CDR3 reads CASSPPSHYGYTF. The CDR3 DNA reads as TGTGCCAGCTCACCCCCAAGCCACTATGGCTACACCTTC.

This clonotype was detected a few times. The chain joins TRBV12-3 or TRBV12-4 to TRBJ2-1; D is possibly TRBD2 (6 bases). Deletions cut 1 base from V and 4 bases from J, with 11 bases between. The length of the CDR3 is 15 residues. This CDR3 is CASSLDREPYNEQFF. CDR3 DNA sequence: TGTGCCAGCAGTTTAGATCGGGAGCCTTACAATGAGCAGTTCTTC.

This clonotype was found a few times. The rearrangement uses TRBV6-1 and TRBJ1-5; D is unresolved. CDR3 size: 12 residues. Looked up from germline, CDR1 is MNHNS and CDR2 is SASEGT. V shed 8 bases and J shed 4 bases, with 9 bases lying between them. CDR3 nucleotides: TGTGCCAGCCGCTTCAGGAATCAGCCCCAGCATTTT. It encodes CASRFRNQPQHF.

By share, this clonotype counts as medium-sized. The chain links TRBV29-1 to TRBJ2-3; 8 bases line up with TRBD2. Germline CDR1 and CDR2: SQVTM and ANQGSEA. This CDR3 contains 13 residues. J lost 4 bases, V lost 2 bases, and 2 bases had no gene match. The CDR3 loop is CSVESGGADTQYF. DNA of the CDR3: TGCAGCGTTGAATCGGGAGGGGCAGATACGCAGTATTTT.

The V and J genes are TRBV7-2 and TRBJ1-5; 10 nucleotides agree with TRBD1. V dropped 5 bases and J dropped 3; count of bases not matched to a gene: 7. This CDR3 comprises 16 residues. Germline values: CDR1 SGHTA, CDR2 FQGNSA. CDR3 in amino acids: CASSNRDRGSNQPQHF. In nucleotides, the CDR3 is TGTGCCAGCAGCAACCGGGACAGGGGTTCCAATCAGCCCCAGCATTTT.

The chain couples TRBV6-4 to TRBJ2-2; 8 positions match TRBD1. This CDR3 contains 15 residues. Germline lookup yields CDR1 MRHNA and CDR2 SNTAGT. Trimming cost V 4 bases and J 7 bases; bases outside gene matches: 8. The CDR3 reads CASSATGASDGELFF. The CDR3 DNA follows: TGTGCCAGCAGTGCGACAGGGGCCTCGGACGGGGAGCTGTTTTTT.

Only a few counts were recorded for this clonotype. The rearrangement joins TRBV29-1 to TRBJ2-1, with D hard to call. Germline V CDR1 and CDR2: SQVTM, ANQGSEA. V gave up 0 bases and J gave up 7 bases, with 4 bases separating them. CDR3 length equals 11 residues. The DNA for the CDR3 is TGCAGCGTTGAAGAGGGGAATGAGCAGTTCTTC. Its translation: CSVEEGNEQFF.

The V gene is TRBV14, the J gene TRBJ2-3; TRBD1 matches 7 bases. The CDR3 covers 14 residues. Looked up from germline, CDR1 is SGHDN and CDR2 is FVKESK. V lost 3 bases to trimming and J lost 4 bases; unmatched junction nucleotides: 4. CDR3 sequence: CASSQHRGPDTQYF. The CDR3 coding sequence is TGTGCCAGCAGCCAGCACAGGGGCCCAGATACGCAGTATTTT.

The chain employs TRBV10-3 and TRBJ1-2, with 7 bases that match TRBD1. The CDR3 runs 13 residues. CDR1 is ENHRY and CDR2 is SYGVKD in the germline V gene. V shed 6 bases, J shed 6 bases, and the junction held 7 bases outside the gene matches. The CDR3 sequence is CAISLTTGDGYTF. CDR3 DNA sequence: TGTGCCATCAGCTTGACTACAGGGGATGGCTACACCTTC.

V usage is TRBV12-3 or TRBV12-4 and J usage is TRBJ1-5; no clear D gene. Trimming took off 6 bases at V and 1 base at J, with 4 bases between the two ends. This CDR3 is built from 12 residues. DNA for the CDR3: TGTGCCAGCAGGGCGAGCAATCAGCCCCAGCATTTT. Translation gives CASRASNQPQHF.

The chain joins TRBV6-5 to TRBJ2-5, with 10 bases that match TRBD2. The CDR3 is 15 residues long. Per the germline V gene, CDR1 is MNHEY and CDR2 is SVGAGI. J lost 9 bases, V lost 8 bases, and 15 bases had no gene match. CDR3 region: CASQGLAEEGEAQYF. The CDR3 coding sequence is TGTGCCAGCCAAGGACTAGCGGAGGAGGGGGAGGCCCAGTACTTC.

CDR3 sequence: CASSLSQGADTQYF. CDR3 coding DNA: TGTGCCAGCAGTTTATCCCAGGGTGCGGATACGCAGTATTTT. The chain has TRBV28 and TRBJ2-3; a possible D gene is TRBD1 (5 bases). V was trimmed by 1 base and J by 6 bases, leaving 11 bases between them. The germline V gene encodes CDR1 MDHEN and CDR2 SYDVKM. This CDR3 spans 14 amino acids.